Listed here are 31 T cell receptor beta chains from one sample, sequenced in a study of CD8 T cells in ankylosing spondylitis. Study-wide results and caveats: One TCR beta motif, made up of about 8 highly homologous variants, appeared characteristic of ankylosing spondylitis blood.

These receptors' antigens are unknown. TCRdb processed the 5' RACE reads anew with MiXCR; each CDR3 protein has one entry. Of some 220,000 distinct CDR3 sequences in the sample, 7.3% were seen once. Specimen: blood, either unsorted or a sorted T cell fraction (not recorded which). The receptors were gathered from a male donor with ankylosing spondylitis.

This clonotype was detected only a few times. The chain links TRBV11-2 to TRBJ1-2, with 7 nucleotides matching TRBD1. Per the germline V gene, CDR1 is SGHAT and CDR2 is FQNNGV. Unmatched junction bases numbered 6, after V lost 4 bases and J lost 4 bases. This CDR3 comprises 14 residues. The CDR3: CASSSGQRIYGYTF. In DNA, the CDR3 is TGTGCCAGCAGCTCGGGACAGCGGATCTATGGCTACACCTTC.

This clonotype was counted many times. The V and J genes are TRBV11-2 and TRBJ2-1; tentatively, D is TRBD1 or TRBD2 (5 bases each). Germline V lookup: CDR1 SGHAT, CDR2 FQNNGV. The V end was cut by 4 bases, the J end by 13 bases, with 11 bases between. The CDR3 loop spans 11 amino acids. CDR3 protein: CASSSPGTQFF. CDR3 coding DNA: TGTGCCAGCAGCTCGCCCGGGACCCAGTTCTTC.

The chain is built from TRBV28 and TRBJ2-7; 7 nucleotides align to TRBD1. V lost 2 bases and J lost 5; bases outside the gene matches: 6. The CDR3 is 14 residues long. CDR1 and CDR2 (germline): MDHEN, SYDVKM. The CDR3: CASSLRDRVHEQYF. Written as DNA, the CDR3 is TGTGCCAGCAGTTTACGTGACAGGGTACACGAGCAGTACTTC.

This clonotype has only a few counts. This chain uses TRBV15 with TRBJ2-7, with D perhaps given as TRBD1 or TRBD2 (5 bases each). CDR3 length: 14 amino acids. The ends were cut back, 1 base at V and 4 bases at J, with 11 bases in the middle. Germline V lookup: CDR1 LNHNV, CDR2 YYDKDF (reference sequence). This CDR3 is CATSRARGSYEQYF. The CDR3 nucleotides read TGTGCCACCAGCAGAGCGAGGGGTTCGTACGAGCAGTACTTC. The whole variable domain, remainder taken from reference TRBV15 and TRBJ2-7, is DAMVIQNPRYQVTQFGKPVTLSCSQTLNHNVMYWYQQKSSQAPKLLFHYYDKDFNNEADTPDNFQSRRPNTSFCFLDIRSPGLGDTAMYLCATSRARGSYEQYFGPGTRLTVT.

This chain links TRBV9 with TRBJ1-4, with a weak D call TRBD1 (6 bases). The CDR3 consists of 15 residues. Germline assignment: CDR1 SGDLS and CDR2 YYNGEE. Trimming removed 2 bases at V and 5 bases at J, with 13 bases between. CDR3 nucleotides: TGTGCCAGCAGCGTCGGGGGGCGAAGGAATGAAAAACTGTTTTTT. Protein product: CASSVGGRRNEKLFF.

This clonotype showed up many times. The chain joins TRBV5-1 to TRBJ2-7; TRBD1 aligns across 7 bases. The V gene's germline CDR1 is SGHRS and CDR2 YFSETQ. The CDR3 runs to 17 residues. Unmatched junction bases numbered 11, after V lost 1 base and J lost 1 base. CDR3 in DNA: TGCGCCAGCAGCTTGAACCTCGGGACAGAGACTTCCTACGAGCAGTACTTC. This encodes CASSLNLGTETSYEQYF.

This clonotype came up many times. V and J are TRBV9 and TRBJ2-2; D is tentatively TRBD1 or TRBD2 (6 bases each). Trimming pared 5 bases from V and 4 bases from J, leaving 12 bases between. This CDR3 spans 14 amino acids. CDR1 SGDLS and CDR2 YYNGEE come from the germline V gene. The CDR3 reads CASRGWGATGELFF. The CDR3 DNA reads TGTGCCAGCAGGGGATGGGGGGCCACCGGGGAGCTGTTTTTT.

This clonotype was recorded many times. The chain couples TRBV12-3 or TRBV12-4 to TRBJ1-5; 9 nucleotides align to TRBD1. This CDR3 comprises 15 residues. V gave up 3 bases and J gave up 6 bases; unmatched junction bases: 6. The chain's CDR3 is CASSFTQGAIQPQHF. The CDR3 DNA follows: TGTGCCAGCAGTTTTACACAGGGGGCAATTCAGCCCCAGCATTTT.

This rearrangement joins TRBV16 to TRBJ1-1; a possible D gene is TRBD1 (5 bases). Trimming removed 0 bases from V and 11 bases from J, with 16 bases in between. The CDR3 sequence is 14 residues long. Germline lookup yields CDR1 KGHSY and CDR2 FQNENV. The CDR3 DNA reads as TGTGCCAGCAGCCAATCTACTCAGGGTATAGACGCTTTCTTT. Translation: CASSQSTQGIDAFF.

This clonotype was recorded a few times. An end of the junction does not agree with germline; a read error may underlie this. The rearrangement joins TRBV7-2 to TRBJ2-1, with no clear D. The CDR3 is made up of 14 amino acids. Germline-derived CDR1 and CDR2 are SGHTA and FQGNSA. CDR3 coding DNA: TGTGCCAGCAGATTAGATGTAAGGTACAATGAGCAGTTCTTC. It specifies CASRLDVRYNEQFF. The variable domain in full, with the rest retrieved from reference TRBV7-2 and TRBJ2-1, is GAGVSQSPSNKVTEKGKDVELRCDPISGHTALYWYRQSLGQGLEFLIYFQGNSAPDKSGLPSDRFSAERTGGSVSTLTIQRTQQEDSAVYLCASRLDVRYNEQFFGPGTRLTVL.

This clonotype was counted at least ten times. V gene TRBV7-9 combines with J gene TRBJ2-5; D gene ambiguous. V lost 5 bases, J lost 5 bases, and 9 bases lay in between. This CDR3 region has 12 residues. The germline V gene encodes CDR1 SEHNR and CDR2 FQNEAQ (reference sequence). CDR3 nucleotide sequence: TGTGCCAGCAGCGGGATACGGGAGACCCAGTACTTC. Encoded protein: CASSGIRETQYF.

This clonotype was seen at least ten times. The chain has TRBV5-1 and TRBJ1-5; 7 bases align to TRBD1. The germline V gene encodes CDR1 SGHRS and CDR2 YFSETQ. The CDR3 has 15 amino acids. Trimming at V came to 2 bases and at J to 1 base, leaving 3 bases not matched to a gene. CDR3 DNA sequence: TGCGCCAGCAGCTTTCAGGGGGTAAGCAATCAGCCCCAGCATTTT. Its protein product is CASSFQGVSNQPQHF.

The J gene is TRBJ2-7, the V gene TRBV6-2 or TRBV6-3; a possible D gene is TRBD1 (5 bases). CDR3 length equals 16 residues. Germline V CDR1 and CDR2: MNHEY, SVGEGT. V dropped 5 bases and J dropped 2 bases, with 19 bases sitting between them. CDR3 DNA: TGTGCCAGCAGTCAAATCGGACACGAATTAACCTACGAGCAGTACTTC. Translation: CASSQIGHELTYEQYF.

The chain uses TRBV6-1 and TRBJ1-6, with TRBD1 as a possible D gene (5 bases). Trimming took off 1 base at V and 2 bases at J, with 9 bases between the two ends. The CDR3 extends over 16 amino acids. Germline assignment: CDR1 MNHNS and CDR2 SASEGT. The CDR3 sequence: CASSEDRGPYNSPLHF. The CDR3 bases are TGTGCCAGCAGTGAAGATAGGGGTCCCTATAATTCACCCCTCCACTTT.

The genes are TRBV6-5 and TRBJ2-7, with 8 bases identical to TRBD2. Per the germline V gene, CDR1 is MNHEY and CDR2 is SVGAGI. The CDR3 consists of 15 residues. V dropped 0 bases and J dropped 5; count of bases not matched to a gene: 6. The CDR3 sequence: CASSYSKAGVDEQYF. CDR3 in DNA: TGTGCCAGCAGTTACTCGAAAGCGGGGGTTGACGAGCAGTACTTC.

This clonotype was recorded many times. The chain employs TRBV6-1 and TRBJ1-2; D call uncertain. Trimming removed 3 bases at V and 8 bases at J, with 10 bases between. Germline V gene sequence: CDR1 MNHNS, CDR2 SASEGT. The CDR3 consists of 12 residues. CDR3 amino acids: CASSEAVIGYTF. Here the CDR3 DNA reads TGTGCCAGCAGTGAGGCGGTTATCGGCTACACCTTC.

The CDR3 loop is CASSSSGASWETQYF. CDR3 in DNA: TGTGCCAGCAGTAGTTCGGGGGCTTCATGGGAGACCCAGTACTTC. V is TRBV2 and J is TRBJ2-5; the D call may be TRBD1 or TRBD2 (6 bases each). CDR3 size: 15 residues. Per germline, CDR1 SNHLY and CDR2 FYNNEI. V lost 5 bases, J lost 5 bases, and 18 bases lay in between.

This clonotype showed up many times. This chain joins TRBV4-1 and TRBJ2-7, with D perhaps TRBD2 (6 bases). The CDR3 runs 18 residues. Germline lookup yields CDR1 MGHRA and CDR2 YSYEKL. V was trimmed by 0 bases and J by 3 bases, leaving 21 bases between them. CDR3 DNA: TGCGCCAGCAGCCAAGAACTGGGCGGAGAGGGACTGGGCTACGAGCAGTACTTC. Translation: CASSQELGGEGLGYEQYF.

This clonotype was seen just once. The V and J genes are TRBV20-1 and TRBJ2-1; TRBD1 matches at 8 bases. Germline values: CDR1 DFQATT, CDR2 SNEGSKA (reference sequence). V was pared by 0 bases and J by 1 base, with 2 bases of the junction left unmatched. The CDR3 contains 15 residues. The CDR3 spells CSARDGDRSYNEQFF. The CDR3 coding sequence is TGCAGTGCTAGAGATGGGGACAGGTCCTACAATGAGCAGTTCTTC.

This clonotype was detected a few times. This chain connects TRBV4-2 to TRBJ2-7; tentative D call: TRBD2 (7 bases). V gave up 2 bases and J gave up 3 bases, with 17 bases separating them. There are 16 residues in the CDR3. Germline V gene sequence: CDR1 LGHNA, CDR2 YNFKEQ. CDR3 amino acids: CASSQHTGGSGYEQYF. The CDR3 DNA reads as TGTGCCAGCAGCCAACATACGGGGGGCTCGGGCTACGAGCAGTACTTC.

J is TRBJ2-7 and V is TRBV29-1; tentative D call: TRBD1 (6 bases). V lost 3 bases and J lost 4, with 16 bases in between. Per germline, CDR1 SQVTM and CDR2 ANQGSEA. The CDR3 length is 14 residues. The CDR3 DNA is TGCAGCGTTGAGAAAGGAGACAGGAGGTACGAGCAGTACTTC. Amino acids: CSVEKGDRRYEQYF.

The V and J genes are TRBV7-9 and TRBJ2-5; 11 nucleotides line up with TRBD2. The CDR3 length is 15 residues. CDR1 and CDR2 from the germline V gene are SEHNR and FQNEAQ (reference sequence). V lost 6 bases to trimming and J lost 4 bases; unmatched junction nucleotides: 7. The CDR3 DNA follows: TGTGCCAGCAGAAGCAATGGACTAGCGGGAGAGACCCAGTACTTC. The encoded protein is CASRSNGLAGETQYF.

The sample holds many counts of this clonotype. The chain joins TRBV9 to TRBJ2-2; D is unclear. V gave up 0 bases and J gave up 4 bases, with 10 bases separating them. This CDR3 spans 15 amino acids. Germline-derived CDR1 and CDR2 are SGDLS and YYNGEE. In DNA form, the CDR3 reads TGTGCCAGCAGCGTAGAAGGCAGGTCCACCGGGGAGCTGTTTTTT. This gives the protein CASSVEGRSTGELFF.

This clonotype has ten or more counts. This sequence joins TRBV20-1 and TRBJ1-2, with 9 bases aligning to TRBD1. The CDR3 covers 17 residues. In germline, CDR1 is DFQATT, CDR2 SNEGSKA (reference sequence). V was clipped by 3 bases and J by 3 bases; unmatched bases: 14. The CDR3 sequence is CSARPRLGQGLDYGYTF. The CDR3 bases are TGCAGTGCTAGGCCACGGTTGGGACAGGGTCTTGACTATGGCTACACCTTC.

There are many counts of this clonotype. This chain uses TRBV7-6 with TRBJ1-4; the match to TRBD1 covers 7 bases. V lost 3 bases, J lost 14 bases, and 6 bases stayed unmatched. CDR1 and CDR2 (germline): SGHVS, FNYEAQ. CDR3 size: 12 residues. The CDR3 loop reads CASSFAGGHLFF. The CDR3 DNA follows: TGTGCCAGCAGCTTCGCAGGGGGACATCTGTTTTTT.

This clonotype was seen a few times. The chain is built from TRBV20-1 and TRBJ1-6; 7 nucleotides agree with TRBD1. Trimming took 3 bases from V and 14 from J; bases not matched to a gene: 7. The CDR3 runs 12 residues. Germline V lookup: CDR1 DFQATT, CDR2 SNEGSKA (reference sequence). This chain's CDR3 is CSASQGEFTLHF. In nucleotides, the CDR3 is TGCAGTGCTAGCCAGGGGGAATTCACCCTCCACTTT.

This clonotype was found many times. V usage is TRBV15 and J usage is TRBJ2-7, with TRBD1 identical over 8 bases. In germline, CDR1 is LNHNV, CDR2 YYDKDF (reference sequence). This CDR3 has 14 amino acids. Losses at the gene ends were 3 bases for V and 5 bases for J; bases not matched to a gene: 6. CDR3 DNA: TGTGCCACCAGCAGGAGACAGGGGCTCGACGAGCAGTACTTC. Translation gives CATSRRQGLDEQYF.

This clonotype has ten or more counts. This rearrangement joins TRBV10-3 to TRBJ2-3, with TRBD2 identical over 10 bases. The ends lost 6 bases at V and 4 bases at J; junction bases unmatched: 7. This CDR3 is 15 amino acids long. CDR1 is ENHRY, CDR2 SYGVKD, per germline. Here the CDR3 reads CAIRRTSGVADTQYF. CDR3 DNA sequence: TGTGCCATCAGACGAACTAGCGGGGTAGCAGATACGCAGTATTTT.

The sample holds a few counts of this clonotype. This sequence joins TRBV6-5 and TRBJ2-1, with D maybe TRBD2 (7 bases). The germline gives CDR1 MNHEY, CDR2 SVGAGI. The CDR3 spans 16 residues. V was trimmed by 0 bases and J by 7 bases, leaving 16 bases between them. CDR3 protein: CASSYSGGGAKNEQFF. The DNA for the CDR3 is TGTGCCAGCAGTTACTCGGGAGGGGGGGCCAAAAATGAGCAGTTCTTC.

This clonotype came up many times. The chain recombines TRBV4-3 with TRBJ1-1; tentative D call: TRBD1 (5 bases). CDR3 size: 13 residues. V was trimmed by 1 base and J by 8 bases, leaving 11 bases between them. The germline V gene encodes CDR1 LGHNA and CDR2 YSLEER. Written as DNA, the CDR3 is TGCGCCAGCAGCCAAGTGGGGCATCTGGAAGCTTTCTTT. Its translation is CASSQVGHLEAFF.

This clonotype showed up many times. The rearrangement links TRBV9 to TRBJ2-1; a possible D gene is TRBD2 (6 bases). Trimming took 0 bases from V and 1 from J, leaving 11 bases between them. The CDR3 is made up of 16 amino acids. The V gene's germline CDR1 is SGDLS and CDR2 YYNGEE. Here the CDR3 DNA reads TGTGCCAGCAGCGTAGCGGTGGGGGGTTCCTACAATGAGCAGTTCTTC. Amino acids: CASSVAVGGSYNEQFF.